This T cell receptor beta chain was retrieved from a study of Ad26.COV2.S vaccination and SARS-CoV-2 variants (dated by TCRdb to the early 2020s). General notes on the study: Vaccine-arm donors were drawn from COV1001, a multicentre, randomized, double-blind, placebo-controlled phase I-IIa trial of Ad26.COV2.S in healthy adults. The TCR-sequenced set comprised around 30 samples: around 20 Ad26.COV2.S vaccine recipients, 5 placebo recipients and 8 SARS-CoV-2 convalescent individuals. Trial participants were randomized into five groups of five: low-dose or high-dose Ad26.COV2.S given once or twice, or placebo on both occasions. Ad26.COV2.S was administered intramuscularly at 5 x 10^10 or 1 x 10^11 viral particles, either as a single shot or as two shots given 56 days apart. Throughout the experiments and outcome assessment, investigators stayed blinded to trial group allocation. TCRbeta repertoire sequencing served as the tool for gauging how specific and how broad the SARS-CoV-2-reactive T cell receptors were following Ad26.COV2.S vaccination. Results and caveats for the whole study, not just this receptor: Non-spike TCR breadth was comparable between vaccine and placebo recipients, consistent with the vaccine containing only spike. Comparing responses between vaccine doses or regimens was not something the study was powered to do. The authors noted that the TCR breadth and depth analyses may have underestimated total T cell responses. Compared with placebo recipients, Ad26.COV2.S recipients showed higher spike-specific TCR breadth (P = 0.0014). After vaccination, spike-specific CD8+ and CD4+ T cell responses were reported to show substantial breadth.

About this clone itself: Its antigen is still unknown. No base qualities exist here, and no much larger clone lies one base off it.

The intended sense of this specimen's treatment or condition label: roughly 18 received Ad26.COV2.S at low or high dose, single or two shots; roughly five received placebo; per-sample allocation not given. Repertoires of vaccine and placebo recipients were sequenced from samples taken on day 63 after the first injection. Between 29 July and 7 August 2020, Cohort 1b enrolled about two dozen adults aged 18-55 years at one site in Boston, USA. Ad26.COV2.S was a replication-incompetent adenovirus type 26 vector that expressed a prefusion-stabilized SARS-CoV-2 spike protein derived from the original Wuhan strain. Reading the germline V gene gives CDR1 SQVTM and CDR2 ANQGSEA. At the junction V is shortened by 2 bases and J by 7 bases; bases outside the gene matches: 6. Spanning cysteine to phenylalanine, the CDR3 consists of 13 amino acids. The entry retains the CDR3 DNA only, 39 bases that are in frame from base 1.

The immunoSEQ Assay was used to sequence TCRbeta CDR3 regions. After extraction, genomic DNA underwent amplification by bias-controlled multiplex PCR, followed by high-throughput sequencing. On the authors' methods: To quantify the absolute abundance of each unique TCRbeta CDR3 region, sequences were collapsed and filtered. T cell fraction was estimated by normalizing TCRbeta template counts to usable DNA, which was measured by amplifying reference genes present in all nucleated cells. Repertoire TCRs were annotated as SARS-CoV-2-specific by exact matching of V gene, CDR3 amino acid sequence and J gene to a known reactive TCR set. MIRA supplied the reference SARS-CoV-2 TCR set, which was filtered for enrichment in COVID-19-positive ImmuneCODE repertoires so that public or cross-reactive TCRs were removed. Using the MIRA antigens, annotated TCRs were further analysed by specific ORF or by position within an ORF. Breadth was defined as annotated unique rearrangements over total unique productive rearrangements; depth was the summed frequency of those rearrangements. Two-sided Wilcoxon rank-sum tests were applied when comparing TCR breadth between groups. This immuneACCESS table, as held by TCRdb, lists in-frame sequences with V and J called but not all clones. Of the missing ones, under half trace to an unresolved V gene in checked studies; the others have no known cause. V, J and clone size derive from that table, while D and trimming were established from the DNA sequence. For this sample there are 350,000 to 450,000 clones; around 86% appear just once. Of the sample, roughly 3.1% is held by the ten largest clones.

Sample: peripheral blood, taken in a trial of Ad26.COV2.S vaccine versus placebo. The sequence joins TRBV29-1 to TRBJ1-2, and TRBD1 aligns with 8 junction nucleotides. The TCR was taken from a person between 18 and 60 years old who received the Ad26.COV2.S COVID-19 vaccine or a placebo. The CDR3 has the sequence CSVESDREGGYTF. In nucleotides, the sequence is TGCAGCGTTGAATCGGACAGGGAAGGTGGCTACACCTTC.